This TCR beta chain is drawn from a study of blood T cell repertoires in COVID-19. Study-wide context: Acute and convalescent COVID-19 samples came from the United States, Italy and Spain. T cells, B-cell-depleted T cells, or PBMCs provided the cDNA or gDNA that served as material.

Methods used by the authors: Counts of nucleated cells, estimated from reference gene primer amplification, were obtained. Data came from immunoSEQ multiplex PCR; TCRdb stores just in-frame clones and leaves some out. V, J and clone size are those of that table, while D and trimming were read from the DNA. The sample consists of roughly 220,000 clones, 88% of them appearing once. This CDR3 contains 18 residues. The rearrangement uses TRBV1 and TRBJ1-3; whether TRBD1, the table's D call, matches the DNA was not checked. TRBV1 is a documented pseudogene. Input material: PBMCs or T cells enriched from blood (not recorded which). The source is a woman in her 50s with acute COVID-19. Here the CDR3 DNA reads TGCACCAGCAGCCAAGATCCACAGGGTAAGACCTCTGGAAACACCATATATTTT. Translating it yields CTSSQDPQGKTSGNTIYF.